These T cell receptor beta chains were read from a single sample in a study of blood T cell repertoires in COVID-19. TCRdb keeps only in-frame clones here, not all; method: immunoSEQ multiplex PCR. The sample includes about 210,000 clones, just over 90% of them seen just once. The sequencing input was peripheral blood. All receptors come from a man aged 25 to 40 with acute or convalescent COVID-19. CDR3s include the opening cysteine and the closing phenylalanine or tryptophan. D genes are given only for firm matches. Not all rows give a size; the values are once, few, many and, for expanded clones, a class.

clone_size: -
v_call: TRBV5-1
j_call: TRBJ1-1
d_call: -
cdr3_nt: TGCGCCAGCAGCCTTGGAACGCAGGTGAACACTGAAGCTTTCTTT
cdr3_aa: CASSLGTQVNTEAFF

clone_size: -
v_call: TRBV5-1
j_call: TRBJ2-2
d_call: -
cdr3_nt: TGCGCCAGCAGCTTGGTACAGGGTTCGAACACCGGGGAGCTGTTTTTT
cdr3_aa: CASSLVQGSNTGELFF

clone_size: -
v_call: TRBV18
j_call: TRBJ1-1
d_call: -
cdr3_nt: TGTGCCAGCTCACCGGGGCCGGGAGGCACTGAAGCTTTCTTT
cdr3_aa: CASSPGPGGTEAFF

clone_size: -
v_call: TRBV4-1
j_call: TRBJ2-5
d_call: -
cdr3_nt: TGCGCCAGCAGGCGGGTCGGGGGTGCAGAGACCCAGTACTTC
cdr3_aa: CASRRVGGAETQYF

clone_size: -
v_call: TRBV4-1
j_call: TRBJ1-1
d_call: -
cdr3_nt: TGCGCCAGCAGCCAAGGGGCAGGGAACACTGAAGCTTTCTTT
cdr3_aa: CASSQGAGNTEAFF

clone_size: -
v_call: TRBV7-9
j_call: TRBJ2-6
d_call: -
cdr3_nt: TGTGCCAGCAGCCACTCTGGGGCCAACGTCCTGACTTTC
cdr3_aa: CASSHSGANVLTF

clone_size: -
v_call: TRBV6-5
j_call: TRBJ2-7
d_call: -
cdr3_nt: TGTGCCAGCACCTTCGGGGGAGGCGCCTCCTACGAGCAGTACTTC
cdr3_aa: CASTFGGGASYEQYF

clone_size: -
v_call: TRBV16
j_call: TRBJ2-7
d_call: TRBD2
cdr3_nt: TGTGCCAGCAGCCACTCCGTAGCGGGACTAACCTACGAGCAGTACTTC
cdr3_aa: CASSHSVAGLTYEQYF

clone_size: -
v_call: TRBV11-1
j_call: TRBJ2-5
d_call: TRBD1
cdr3_nt: TGTGCCAGCAGCTTTACAGGGGGCAGAGAGACCCAGTACTTC
cdr3_aa: CASSFTGGRETQYF

clone_size: -
v_call: TRBV28
j_call: TRBJ1-5
d_call: -
cdr3_nt: TGTGCCAGCAGTATTAGAAAGCCCCAGCATTTT
cdr3_aa: CASSIRKPQHF

clone_size: -
v_call: TRBV2
j_call: TRBJ2-4
d_call: TRBD1
cdr3_nt: TGTGCCAGCAGGGTTACCGGGACAGGGGGCGCAGGTAGAGTGCGGAACATTCAGTACTTC
cdr3_aa: CASRVTGTGGAGRVRNIQYF

clone_size: -
v_call: TRBV6-5
j_call: TRBJ1-2
d_call: -
cdr3_nt: TGTGCCAGCCACGCGGGGGGCTATGGCTACACCTTC
cdr3_aa: CASHAGGYGYTF

clone_size: -
v_call: TRBV28
j_call: TRBJ1-5
d_call: -
cdr3_nt: TGTGCCAGTGACAGAGACTCGACCAATCAGCCCCAGCATTTT
cdr3_aa: CASDRDSTNQPQHF

clone_size: -
v_call: TRBV5-5
j_call: TRBJ1-3
d_call: -
cdr3_nt: TGTGCCAGCAGCGATCTGACAGTCTCTGGAAACACCATATATTTT
cdr3_aa: CASSDLTVSGNTIYF

clone_size: -
v_call: TRBV11-3
j_call: TRBJ2-1
d_call: -
cdr3_nt: TGTGCCAGCAGCAATACCCGGCGGGATGAGCAGTTCTTC
cdr3_aa: CASSNTRRDEQFF

clone_size: -
v_call: TRBV30
j_call: TRBJ2-1
d_call: TRBD1
cdr3_nt: TGTGCCTGGGAAAGGGGACAGGGATACAATGAGCAGTTCTTC
cdr3_aa: CAWERGQGYNEQFF

clone_size: -
v_call: TRBV5-5
j_call: TRBJ1-2
d_call: -
cdr3_nt: TGTGCCAGCAGCATTGGGATAGGGGGAACAGGGAACACCTTC
cdr3_aa: CASSIGIGGTGNTF

clone_size: -
v_call: TRBV27
j_call: TRBJ2-2
d_call: -
cdr3_nt: TGTGCCAGCAGTTTCGCAGAGAACACCGGGGAGCTGTTTTTT
cdr3_aa: CASSFAENTGELFF

clone_size: -
v_call: TRBV4-1
j_call: TRBJ1-2
d_call: TRBD1
cdr3_nt: TGCGCCAGCAGCCAAGAACAGGGGACCCTAGGTGGCTACACCTTC
cdr3_aa: CASSQEQGTLGGYTF

clone_size: once
v_call: TRBV19
j_call: TRBJ2-5
d_call: TRBD1
cdr3_nt: TGTGCCAGTTTTCCCCAGGGGGACCAAGAGACCCAGTACTTC
cdr3_aa: CASFPQGDQETQYF

clone_size: -
v_call: TRBV21-1
j_call: TRBJ1-5
d_call: -
cdr3_nt: TGTGCCAGCAGCGACGACAGATGGATGAATCAGCCCCAGCATTTT
cdr3_aa: CASSDDRWMNQPQHF

clone_size: -
v_call: TRBV7-3
j_call: TRBJ1-3
d_call: -
cdr3_nt: TGTGCCAGCAGCCGAGCAGGGGAAGAGTCTGGAAACACCATATATTTT
cdr3_aa: CASSRAGEESGNTIYF

clone_size: -
v_call: TRBV14
j_call: TRBJ2-3
d_call: -
cdr3_nt: TGTGCCAGCAGCAGTACTACGGTGGGAGAGAGCACAGATACGCAGTATTTT
cdr3_aa: CASSSTTVGESTDTQYF

clone_size: -
v_call: TRBV27
j_call: TRBJ2-1
d_call: TRBD2
cdr3_nt: TGTGCCAGCAGCACGACTAGCGGGAGCGATGAGCAGTTCTTC
cdr3_aa: CASSTTSGSDEQFF

clone_size: -
v_call: TRBV3-1/TRBV3-2
j_call: TRBJ1-6
d_call: -
cdr3_nt: TGTGCCAGCAGCCACAGAGCGGGACAAACACATTCACCCCTCCACTTT
cdr3_aa: CASSHRAGQTHSPLHF

clone_size: -
v_call: TRBV7-9
j_call: TRBJ2-7
d_call: TRBD1
cdr3_nt: TGTGCCAGCAGCTTAGTATCGGGACAGGGAGAAGAGCAGTACTTC
cdr3_aa: CASSLVSGQGEEQYF

clone_size: -
v_call: TRBV19
j_call: TRBJ1-5
d_call: -
cdr3_nt: TGTGCCAGTAGTACTGTAGGGGATTGGGGGAGGAAGCAGCCCCAGCATTTT
cdr3_aa: CASSTVGDWGRKQPQHF

clone_size: -
v_call: TRBV5-8
j_call: TRBJ1-6
d_call: -
cdr3_nt: TGTGCCAGCAGCCAAGTTCAACTCTCCTATAATTCACCCCTCCACTTT
cdr3_aa: CASSQVQLSYNSPLHF

clone_size: -
v_call: TRBV28
j_call: TRBJ1-5
d_call: TRBD1
cdr3_nt: TGTGCCAGCAGGGAATCAGGGGGCGTGGGTCAGCCCCAGCATTTT
cdr3_aa: CASRESGGVGQPQHF

clone_size: -
v_call: TRBV30
j_call: TRBJ1-1
d_call: TRBD1
cdr3_nt: TGTGCCTGGAGTGTACGACAGGGAACTGAAGCTTTCTTT
cdr3_aa: CAWSVRQGTEAFF

clone_size: -
v_call: TRBV5-6
j_call: TRBJ2-7
d_call: -
cdr3_nt: TGTGCCAGCAGCCCAAGCATGGGCACAGGATACTACGAGCAGTACTTC
cdr3_aa: CASSPSMGTGYYEQYF

clone_size: -
v_call: TRBV7-9
j_call: TRBJ2-7
d_call: -
cdr3_nt: TGTGCCAGCAGCTCTTATTCCACTTACGAGCAGTACTTC
cdr3_aa: CASSSYSTYEQYF

clone_size: -
v_call: TRBV10-3
j_call: TRBJ1-2
d_call: -
cdr3_nt: TGTGCCATCGAGGGAGGCAATCGAGGGGGCTACACCTTC
cdr3_aa: CAIEGGNRGGYTF

clone_size: once
v_call: TRBV7-2
j_call: TRBJ1-6
d_call: TRBD1
cdr3_nt: TGTGCCAGCAGCTTCGACAGGGTCTATAATTCACCCCTCCACTTT
cdr3_aa: CASSFDRVYNSPLHF

clone_size: -
v_call: TRBV28
j_call: TRBJ1-2
d_call: -
cdr3_nt: TGTGCCAGCAGGTCCGGCGGCGGTTCCTATGGCTACACCTTC
cdr3_aa: CASRSGGGSYGYTF

clone_size: -
v_call: TRBV6-6
j_call: TRBJ2-1
d_call: -
cdr3_nt: TGTGCCAGCAGTTACTCCGAGCGGCTATTATATAATGAGCAGTTCTTC
cdr3_aa: CASSYSERLLYNEQFF

clone_size: -
v_call: TRBV7-3
j_call: TRBJ1-6
d_call: -
cdr3_nt: TGTGCCAGCAGCTTAAGCGGCAGGGGCATTAATTCACCCCTCCACTTT
cdr3_aa: CASSLSGRGINSPLHF

clone_size: -
v_call: TRBV11-2
j_call: TRBJ1-4
d_call: -
cdr3_nt: TGTGCCAGCAGCCCAGACAGGCGAACTAATGAAAAACTGTTTTTT
cdr3_aa: CASSPDRRTNEKLFF

clone_size: -
v_call: TRBV19
j_call: TRBJ2-2
d_call: -
cdr3_nt: TGTGCCAGTAGTATCAGGACTGGGAACACCGGGGAGCTGTTTTTT
cdr3_aa: CASSIRTGNTGELFF

clone_size: -
v_call: TRBV10-3
j_call: TRBJ2-7
d_call: TRBD2
cdr3_nt: TGTGCCATCAGGGGGACTAGCGGGAGGGCCTACGAGCAGTACTTC
cdr3_aa: CAIRGTSGRAYEQYF

clone_size: -
v_call: TRBV4-1
j_call: TRBJ1-6
d_call: TRBD1
cdr3_nt: TGCGCCAGCAGCACGCGGGACAGCCCTAATTCACCCCTCCACTTT
cdr3_aa: CASSTRDSPNSPLHF

clone_size: -
v_call: TRBV6-5
j_call: TRBJ1-5
d_call: -
cdr3_nt: TGTGCCAGCAGTTACTCGACGAGACAAAGGCAGCCCCAGCATTTT
cdr3_aa: CASSYSTRQRQPQHF

clone_size: -
v_call: TRBV5-5
j_call: TRBJ2-5
d_call: -
cdr3_nt: TGTGCCAGCAGCTTGGCAGGGGTGATAGGGGAGACCCAGTACTTC
cdr3_aa: CASSLAGVIGETQYF

clone_size: -
v_call: TRBV29-1
j_call: TRBJ2-3
d_call: -
cdr3_nt: TGCAGCGTTGTGGCAGGGATGACAGATACGCAGTATTTT
cdr3_aa: CSVVAGMTDTQYF

clone_size: -
v_call: TRBV3-1/TRBV3-2
j_call: TRBJ2-3
d_call: -
cdr3_nt: TGTGCCAGCAGCCATTTGCCGCGAGGGACAGATACGCAGTATTTT
cdr3_aa: CASSHLPRGTDTQYF

clone_size: few
v_call: TRBV5-1
j_call: TRBJ2-5
d_call: TRBD1
cdr3_nt: TGCGCCAGCAGCTCTAGTCGACGCGGGACAGGGAGGGGAGAGACCCAGTACTTC
cdr3_aa: CASSSSRRGTGRGETQYF

clone_size: once
v_call: TRBV5-1
j_call: TRBJ2-3
d_call: -
cdr3_nt: TGCGCCAGCAGCTTGGCCCCCGGGAGCACAGATACGCAGTATTTT
cdr3_aa: CASSLAPGSTDTQYF

clone_size: -
v_call: TRBV5-1
j_call: TRBJ2-5
d_call: -
cdr3_nt: TGCGCCAGCAGTATGGACAGTCCCTGGATACAGACCCAGTACTTC
cdr3_aa: CASSMDSPWIQTQYF

clone_size: -
v_call: TRBV30
j_call: TRBJ1-5
d_call: -
cdr3_nt: TGTGCCTGGAAAGTCCCGGGACACTTAAATCAGCCCCAGCATTTT
cdr3_aa: CAWKVPGHLNQPQHF

clone_size: few
v_call: TRBV11-2
j_call: TRBJ2-5
d_call: TRBD2
cdr3_nt: TGTGCCAGCAGCTTTGATCTAGCGGAGGAAGAGACCCAGTACTTC
cdr3_aa: CASSFDLAEEETQYF

clone_size: few
v_call: TRBV9
j_call: TRBJ2-3
d_call: -
cdr3_nt: TGTGCCAGCAGCAGACAGCCAAACACAGATACGCAGTATTTT
cdr3_aa: CASSRQPNTDTQYF

clone_size: -
v_call: TRBV24-1
j_call: TRBJ2-5
d_call: TRBD1
cdr3_nt: TGTGCCACCAGTGAGGCCGGGACAGGGAGAGTGACCCAGTACTTC
cdr3_aa: CATSEAGTGRVTQYF

clone_size: -
v_call: TRBV28
j_call: TRBJ2-1
d_call: TRBD2
cdr3_nt: TGTGCCAGCCTACGGATAAGCGGGACGGGTGGCAATGAGCAGTTCTTC
cdr3_aa: CASLRISGTGGNEQFF

clone_size: -
v_call: TRBV15
j_call: TRBJ1-4
d_call: -
cdr3_nt: TGTGCCACCAGCAGAACTATACCGGGGGAAAAACTGTTTTTT
cdr3_aa: CATSRTIPGEKLFF

clone_size: -
v_call: TRBV5-1
j_call: TRBJ2-1
d_call: -
cdr3_nt: TGCGCCAGCAGCCAAACAACAAACGAGGGCCTTTCGTTCTTC
cdr3_aa: CASSQTTNEGLSFF

clone_size: -
v_call: TRBV3-1/TRBV3-2
j_call: TRBJ1-4
d_call: TRBD1
cdr3_nt: TGTGCCAGCAGCCAACGGGAGACAGGGAACTTCGAAAAACTGTTTTTT
cdr3_aa: CASSQRETGNFEKLFF

clone_size: -
v_call: TRBV18
j_call: TRBJ2-3
d_call: -
cdr3_nt: TGTGCCAGCTCACCGCTGAGCAGGGGGGCAGATACGCAGTATTTT
cdr3_aa: CASSPLSRGADTQYF